A single T cell receptor (beta chain) is shown here with its context. Trimming cost V 0 bases and J 5 bases, with 8 bases left between them. This CDR3 region has 13 residues. The germline V gene encodes CDR1 SEHNR and CDR2 FQNEAQ (reference sequence). This sample was taken from a study of T cells after somatic rescue of genetic block. Profiling relied on immunoSEQ multiplex PCR, and the TCRdb table lists in-frame clones only, not all of them. This table has approximately 70,000 clones, approximately 90% appearing once. This clonotype was sampled from a man aged 30-40 years. The chain employs TRBV7-9 and TRBJ2-7; tentative D call: TRBD2 (6 bases). Sequenced: peripheral blood mononuclear cells (PBMCs). For the CDR3, the DNA is TGTGCCAGCAGCTTAGCGTGGGGGGACGAGCAGTACTTC. This translates into CASSLAWGDEQYF.